A single sample is the source of the 9 T cell receptor beta chains below, sequenced in a study of Ad26.COV2.S vaccination and SARS-CoV-2 variants. The assay was immunoSEQ multiplex PCR, and TCRdb's table has in-frame clones only and misses some. The data contain 180,000 or so clones, about 83% of them singletons. Here the sequenced sample was peripheral blood, taken after recovery from COVID-19. The receptor set was obtained from a human donor who had recovered from COVID-19.

This rearrangement joins TRBV20-1 to TRBJ2-5; 11 bases match TRBD2. The germline V gene has CDR1 DFQATT and CDR2 SNEGSKA (reference sequence). CDR3 size: 16 residues. V gave up 3 bases and J gave up 5 bases; unmatched junction bases: 11. The CDR3 loop reads CSASPISGRVGETQYF. The CDR3 DNA reads as TGCAGTGCTAGTCCCATTAGCGGGAGGGTCGGGGAGACCCAGTACTTC.

The sample holds one count of this clone. The CDR3 is CAITPTGSPRGSYEQYF. CDR3 sequence (DNA): TGTGCCATCACTCCGACAGGGTCCCCCAGGGGATCCTACGAGCAGTACTTC. J is TRBJ2-7 and V is TRBV10-3; 7 bases map to TRBD1. There are 17 residues in the CDR3. Germline CDR1 is ENHRY and CDR2 is SYGVKD. Germline trimming cut 7 bases from V and 1 base from J; bases unmatched to any gene: 16.

This chain connects TRBV7-8 to TRBJ2-6; no firm D call. The CDR3 totals 17 residues. Trimming left V 6 bases short and J 0 bases short, with 15 bases between. The V gene's germline CDR1 is SGHVS and CDR2 FQNEAQ. In nucleotides, the CDR3 is TGTGCCAGCAGGGACCGGGTCCAAAGCTCTGGGGCCAACGTCCTGACTTTC. It specifies CASRDRVQSSGANVLTF.

The chain combines TRBV7-9 with TRBJ2-7; 11 nucleotides match TRBD2. CDR3 length: 17 residues. J was trimmed by 0 bases and V by 3 bases; bases with no gene match: 7. Germline V gene lookup returns CDR1 SEHNR and CDR2 FQNEAQ (reference sequence). In nucleotides, the CDR3 is TGTGCCAGCAGCTTTACCGGGACTAGCGGATCCTCCTACGAGCAGTACTTC. It encodes CASSFTGTSGSSYEQYF.

This clone came up once. The chain joins TRBV27 to TRBJ2-1; 9 nucleotides match TRBD2. CDR3 length equals 16 residues. Germline V gives CDR1 MNHEY, CDR2 SMNVEV (reference sequence). Unmatched junction bases numbered 4, after V lost 2 bases and J lost 2 bases. CDR3 DNA: TGTGCCAGCAGTTTAATCCCTAGCGGGGCCTACAATGAGCAGTTCTTC. As protein: CASSLIPSGAYNEQFF.

This chain connects TRBV24-1 to TRBJ2-7; TRBD2 matches at 7 bases. Germline CDR1 and CDR2: KGHDR and SFDVKD. The CDR3 totals 14 residues. Trimming cost V 3 bases and J 2 bases; bases outside gene matches: 3. CDR3: CATSDRGGTYEQYF. In DNA, the CDR3 is TGTGCCACCAGTGATCGGGGAGGGACCTACGAGCAGTACTTC.

The gene calls are TRBV11-2 and TRBJ1-1; unclear D gene. CDR3 length: 12 amino acids. Trimming cost V 5 bases and J 1 base, with 5 bases left between them. Looked up from germline, CDR1 is SGHAT and CDR2 is FQNNGV. The CDR3 coding sequence is TGTGCCAGCAGCCTTACGAACACTGAAGCTTTCTTT. Protein product: CASSLTNTEAFF. Full variable domain (rest looked up from reference TRBV11-2 and TRBJ1-1): EAGVAQSPRYKIIEKRQSVAFWCNPISGHATLYWYQQILGQGPKLLIQFQNNGVVDDSQLPKDRFSAERLKGVDSTLKIQPAKLEDSAVYLCASSLTNTEAFFGQGTRLTVV.

The chain uses TRBV9 and TRBJ2-1; 10 positions match TRBD2. There are 16 residues in the CDR3. J was trimmed by 7 bases and V by 0 bases; bases with no gene match: 7. The germline CDR1 and CDR2 sequences are SGDLS and YYNGEE. The CDR3 region is CASSVAPSGGLNEQFF. The CDR3 nucleotides are TGTGCCAGCAGCGTAGCCCCTAGCGGGGGCCTAAATGAGCAGTTCTTC.

This chain connects TRBV2 to TRBJ1-3; no reliable D call. Germline CDR1 reads SNHLY; CDR2 reads FYNNEI. The V and J ends lost 4 bases and 0 bases respectively, with 13 bases between them. The CDR3 contains 16 residues. The CDR3 bases are TGTGCCAGCAGTGGTGGAGACCTCGGCTCTGGAAACACCATATATTTT. Protein: CASSGGDLGSGNTIYF.